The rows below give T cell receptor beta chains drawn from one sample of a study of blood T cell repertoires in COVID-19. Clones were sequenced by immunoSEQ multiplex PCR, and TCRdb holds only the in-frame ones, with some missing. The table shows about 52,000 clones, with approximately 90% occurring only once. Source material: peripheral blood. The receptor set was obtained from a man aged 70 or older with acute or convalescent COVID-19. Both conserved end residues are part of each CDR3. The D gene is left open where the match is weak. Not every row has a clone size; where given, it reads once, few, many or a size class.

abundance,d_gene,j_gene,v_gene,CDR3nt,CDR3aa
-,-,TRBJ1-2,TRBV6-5,TGTGCCAGCAGTTTTGGCTTCGGGGGATCTAACTATGGCTACACCTTC,CASSFGFGGSNYGYTF
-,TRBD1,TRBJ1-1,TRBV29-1,TGCAGCGTTCACGACAGGGTCTGGAACACTGAAGCTTTCTTT,CSVHDRVWNTEAFF
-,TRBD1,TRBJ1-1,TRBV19,TGTGCCAGTAGTACCCCCCGGGCAGGGGGCTTGAACACTGAAGCTTTCTTT,CASSTPRAGGLNTEAFF
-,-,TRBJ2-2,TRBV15,TGTGCCACCTCAGGGCAGGCCGGGGAGCTGTTTTTT,CATSGQAGELFF
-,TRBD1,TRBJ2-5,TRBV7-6,TGTGCCAGCAGCGCCAACAGGGGGCAAGAGACCCAGTACTTC,CASSANRGQETQYF
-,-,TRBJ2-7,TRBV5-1,TGCGCCAGCAGCTCCTCCCACAGGGGGGGATCCTACGAGCAGTACTTC,CASSSSHRGGSYEQYF
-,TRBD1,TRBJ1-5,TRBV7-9,TGTGCCAGCAGCTGGGATCGGACAGGAAACAATCAGCCCCAGCATTTT,CASSWDRTGNNQPQHF
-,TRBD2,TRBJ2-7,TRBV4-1,TGCGCCAGCAGCCAAGTTGGGGTAACTAGCGGGAGCTCCTACGAGCAGTACTTC,CASSQVGVTSGSSYEQYF
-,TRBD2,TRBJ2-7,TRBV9,TGTGCCAGCAGCGTGGGACTAGCGGGTCTCTACGAGCAGTACTTC,CASSVGLAGLYEQYF
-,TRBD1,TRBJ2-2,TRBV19,TGTGCCAGTAGTAGAAGCAGGGGGCTAAACACCGGGGAGCTGTTTTTT,CASSRSRGLNTGELFF
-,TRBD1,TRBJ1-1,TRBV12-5,TGTGCTAGTGGTTATCAAACCGGGACAGGGGGCGCCTATGAAGCTTTCTTT,CASGYQTGTGGAYEAFF
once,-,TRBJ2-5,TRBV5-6,TGTGCCAGCAGTACAGGGACGGTTGAAGAGACCCAGTACTTC,CASSTGTVEETQYF
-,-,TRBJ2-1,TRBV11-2,TGTGCCAGCACCCGAGGGAACTCCTACAATGAGCAGTTCTTC,CASTRGNSYNEQFF
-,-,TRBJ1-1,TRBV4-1,TGCGCCAGCAGCCCCCGCCAGGGAAAGACTGAAGCTTTCTTT,CASSPRQGKTEAFF
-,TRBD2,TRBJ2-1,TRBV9,TGTGCCAGCAGCGTAGGACTAGCGGGAAATTTTGAGCAGTTCTTC,CASSVGLAGNFEQFF
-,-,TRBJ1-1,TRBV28,TGTGCCAGCAGTGTCTGGGCGGGGGCAGCTTTCTTT,CASSVWAGAAFF
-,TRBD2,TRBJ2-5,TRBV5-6,TGTGCCAGCAGCTTGAAACTAGCGGGCGAAGAGACCCAGTACTTC,CASSLKLAGEETQYF
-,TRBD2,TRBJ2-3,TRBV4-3,TGCGCCAGCAGCCAAGAAAGCGGGGGGGCCACAGATACGCAGTATTTT,CASSQESGGATDTQYF
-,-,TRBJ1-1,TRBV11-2,TGTGCCAGCAGCGAGGGTGTTGGCACTGAAGCTTTCTTT,CASSEGVGTEAFF
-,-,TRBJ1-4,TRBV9,TGTGCCAGCAGCGCCGACACCTTTCTTAATGAAAAACTGTTTTTT,CASSADTFLNEKLFF
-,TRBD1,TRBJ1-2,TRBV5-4,TGTGCCAGCAGGTTAACAGGGGCTGGTGGCTACACCTTC,CASRLTGAGGYTF
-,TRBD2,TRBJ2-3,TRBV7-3,TGTGCCAGCAGCCCCCTAGCGGGGGGCACAGATACGCAGTATTTT,CASSPLAGGTDTQYF
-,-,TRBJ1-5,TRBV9,TGTGCCAGCAGCTCTGCGGGACTTAGCAATCAGCCCCAGCATTTT,CASSSAGLSNQPQHF
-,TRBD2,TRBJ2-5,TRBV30,TGTGCCTGGAGTCAAATAGCGGGAAGAGAGACCCAGTACTTC,CAWSQIAGRETQYF
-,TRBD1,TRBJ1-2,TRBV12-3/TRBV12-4,TGTGCCAGCAGGGGGACAGTCAACTATGGCTACACCTTC,CASRGTVNYGYTF
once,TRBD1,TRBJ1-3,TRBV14,TGTGCCAGCAGCCGGGACAGCAGGGGAAACACCATATATTTT,CASSRDSRGNTIYF
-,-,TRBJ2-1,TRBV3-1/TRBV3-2,TGTGCCAGCAGCAGGACTACCTACAATGAGCAGTTCTTC,CASSRTTYNEQFF
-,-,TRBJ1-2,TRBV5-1,TGCGCCAGCAGCATAAGGACAGAGTATGGCTACACCTTC,CASSIRTEYGYTF
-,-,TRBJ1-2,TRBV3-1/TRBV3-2,TGTGCCAGCAGCCGTTCGGAGACCCCTGGCGGTGGCTACACCTTC,CASSRSETPGGGYTF